The 17 T cell receptor beta chains reported below all come from one sample, sequenced in a study of blood T cell repertoires in COVID-19. The method was immunoSEQ multiplex PCR; TCRdb's version includes in-frame clones alone and lacks a portion of them. The sample holds a few hundred thousand clones, approximately 82% seen once. The specimen sequenced was peripheral blood. These receptor sequences come from a man aged 55 to 70 who had recovered from COVID-19.

This clone was counted between two and nine times. This rearrangement joins TRBV19 to TRBJ1-2, with 8 bases aligning to TRBD1. The CDR3 sequence is 15 residues long. Germline V gives CDR1 LNHDA, CDR2 SQIVND (reference sequence). With V trimmed by 5 bases and J by 4 bases, 9 bases remained unmatched. This CDR3 is CASSAPGGFRYGYTF. CDR3 nucleotide sequence: TGTGCCAGTAGTGCACCAGGGGGCTTTCGCTATGGCTACACCTTC.

The J gene is TRBJ1-4, the V gene TRBV5-1; possible D gene TRBD1, 6 bases. The V and J ends lost 4 bases and 7 bases respectively, with 17 bases between them. This CDR3 spans 15 amino acids. Germline loops: CDR1 SGHRS, CDR2 YFSETQ. The CDR3 DNA reads as TGCGCCAGCAGCCCTCAGGGGATGAGAGGTGAAAAACTGTTTTTT. Translated: CASSPQGMRGEKLFF.

This rearrangement joins TRBV6-1 to TRBJ1-1; 8 bases agree with TRBD1. Germline V gene lookup returns CDR1 MNHNS and CDR2 SASEGT. This CDR3 is built from 14 residues. J lost 11 bases, V lost 3 bases, and 11 bases had no gene match. CDR3 nucleotide sequence: TGTGCCAGCAGTGAGGGCAGGGGGCCCCGTGGGGCTTTCTTT. It yields the protein CASSEGRGPRGAFF.

V and J are TRBV19 and TRBJ2-1; 10 nucleotides line up with TRBD2. Germline CDR1 LNHDA, CDR2 SQIVND (reference sequence). With 6 bases clipped from V and 4 bases from J, the junction kept 6 bases outside the gene matches. The CDR3 loop spans 15 amino acids. The CDR3 loop reads CASSSTSGLYNEQFF. The CDR3 DNA sequence: TGTGCCAGTAGCTCGACTAGCGGGCTATACAATGAGCAGTTCTTC. Full variable domain (remainder filled in from reference TRBV19 and TRBJ2-1): DGGITQSPKYLFRKEGQNVTLSCEQNLNHDAMYWYRQDPGQGLRLIYYSQIVNDFQKGDIAEGYSVSREKKESFPLTVTSAQKNPTAFYLCASSSTSGLYNEQFFGPGTRLTVL.

J is TRBJ2-7 and V is TRBV15; maybe TRBD2 (7 bases). Germline CDR1 reads LNHNV; CDR2 reads YYDKDF (reference sequence). The CDR3 runs 16 residues. V was shortened by 0 bases and J by 3 bases, with 15 bases between the two germline ends. CDR3 sequence reads: CATSREGRGGGYEQYF. DNA for the CDR3: TGTGCCACCAGCAGAGAAGGGAGGGGGGGAGGCTACGAGCAGTACTTC.

This clone was counted once. At one end the junction does not follow the germline gene, possibly because of a read error. This chain uses TRBV7-7 with TRBJ2-7; the match to TRBD1 covers 10 bases. CDR1 is SSHAT, CDR2 FNYEAQ, per germline (reference sequence). The CDR3 spans 15 residues. In DNA, the CDR3 is TGTGCTAGCAGTCTTAGCTCGGGACAGGGGTACGAGCAGTACTTC. Protein: CASSLSSGQGYEQYF.

This chain uses TRBV18 with TRBJ2-3, with a tentative D call TRBD2 (6 bases). The V gene's germline CDR1 is KGHSH and CDR2 LQKENI. V was shortened by 1 base and J by 5 bases, with 7 bases between the two germline ends. The CDR3 totals 13 residues. The CDR3 DNA reads TGTGCCAGCTCACCACGGGGGGTAGATACGCAGTATTTT. It translates to CASSPRGVDTQYF.

The rearrangement links TRBV10-1 to TRBJ2-1, with 8 bases matching TRBD2. Germline CDR1 is WNHNN and CDR2 is SYGVQD (reference sequence). V was clipped by 8 bases and J by 5 bases; unmatched bases: 17. The CDR3 extends over 17 amino acids. The CDR3 DNA follows: TGCGCCAGCCAAATCGAGTCGCCGGGACTAGTCGACAATGAGCAGTTCTTC. It specifies CASQIESPGLVDNEQFF.

This clone was found a few times. The rearrangement links TRBV7-6 to TRBJ2-2; 8 bases are shared with TRBD1. Germline CDR1 is SGHVS and CDR2 is FNYEAQ. CDR3 length: 15 amino acids. V gave up 4 bases and J gave up 11 bases; unmatched junction bases: 12. In DNA, the CDR3 is TGTGCCAGCAGCTCCCAATATACAGGGGGAGTCGAGCTGTTTTTT. The encoded protein is CASSSQYTGGVELFF.

In this sample, this clone turned up a few times. The genes are TRBV7-9 and TRBJ1-5; TRBD1 might be the D (5 bases). Trimming stripped 1 base from V and 4 bases from J, with 11 bases between. CDR3 length: 15 amino acids. Germline V gene sequence: CDR1 SEHNR, CDR2 FQNEAQ (reference sequence). In nucleotides, the CDR3 is TGTGCCAGCAGCTTAGACAATTCAGGGAATCAGCCCCAGCATTTT. Encoded protein: CASSLDNSGNQPQHF.

This chain joins TRBV28 and TRBJ1-1, with a tentative D call TRBD1 (5 bases). Looked up from germline, CDR1 is MDHEN and CDR2 is SYDVKM. The CDR3 spans 15 residues. V lost 1 base, J lost 0 bases, and 9 bases lay in between. The CDR3 is CASSLSRQMNTEAFF. The CDR3 DNA reads as TGTGCCAGCAGTTTATCCAGACAGATGAACACTGAAGCTTTCTTT.

The rearrangement links TRBV4-2 to TRBJ1-4, with a weak D call TRBD1 (6 bases). Trimming stripped 0 bases from V and 7 bases from J, with 18 bases between. This CDR3 comprises 17 residues. CDR1 is LGHNA and CDR2 is YNFKEQ in the germline V gene. CDR3 coding DNA: TGTGCCAGCAGCCAAGACGTAGTGGGGGCGGTCGGTGAAAAACTGTTTTTT. As protein: CASSQDVVGAVGEKLFF.

This clone was picked up one time. CDR3 protein: CASSPPLGQGAGNTIYF. The CDR3 DNA is TGTGCCAGCTCACCACCGCTGGGACAGGGAGCTGGAAACACCATATATTTT. The chain is built from TRBV18 and TRBJ1-3; TRBD1 agrees at 9 bases. Losses at the gene ends were 0 bases for V and 2 bases for J; bases not matched to a gene: 5. The CDR3 loop spans 17 amino acids. From germline, CDR1 is KGHSH and CDR2 LQKENI.

The rearrangement joins TRBV5-1 to TRBJ2-2; D is possibly TRBD1 (6 bases). V was cut by 0 bases and J by 3 bases, with 12 bases left in between. Looked up from germline, CDR1 is SGHRS and CDR2 is YFSETQ. The CDR3 consists of 16 residues. In DNA form, the CDR3 reads TGCGCCAGCAGCTTGGTAACAGGGACGGACACCGGGGAGCTGTTTTTT. Protein sequence: CASSLVTGTDTGELFF.

This clone appeared once. The rearrangement links TRBV12-3 or TRBV12-4 to TRBJ1-3, with TRBD1 as a possible D gene (6 bases). The CDR3 totals 13 residues. V was trimmed by 6 bases and J by 2 bases, leaving 8 bases between them. The chain's CDR3 is CASRAGAGNTIYF. Written as DNA, the CDR3 is TGTGCCAGCAGGGCAGGGGCTGGAAACACCATATATTTT.

V gene TRBV3-1 (or the pseudogene TRBV3-2) combines with J gene TRBJ2-3, with 7 bases lining up with TRBD2. CDR1 is LGHDT, CDR2 YNNKEL, per germline (reference sequence). V shed 4 bases and J 2 bases; nucleotides not matched to a gene: 9. This CDR3 has 16 amino acids. CDR3 sequence: CASSPWGGIITDTQYF. The CDR3 region has the DNA TGTGCCAGCAGCCCGTGGGGGGGAATTATCACAGATACGCAGTATTTT.

The sample holds one count of this clone. The chain combines TRBV6-5 with TRBJ2-5, with a weak D call TRBD1 (5 bases). From germline, CDR1 is MNHEY and CDR2 SVGAGI. Trimming pared 2 bases from V and 1 base from J, leaving 11 bases between. The CDR3 length is 15 residues. This CDR3 is CASSYVGQLQETQYF. The CDR3 coding sequence is TGTGCCAGCAGTTACGTTGGACAACTCCAAGAGACCCAGTACTTC.